This T cell receptor beta chain was retrieved from a study of blood T cell repertoires in COVID-19. The CDR3 has 16 amino acids. Method: immunoSEQ multiplex PCR; TCRdb's copy keeps in-frame clones and lacks some. The data contain around 250,000 clones, around 88% of them singletons. This TCR was recovered from a man older than 75 with acute or convalescent COVID-19. V usage is TRBV21-1 and J usage is TRBJ2-7; TRBD2, the table's D call, lacks a check against the DNA. TRBV21-1 is a recognized pseudogene. Material for sequencing was peripheral blood. The CDR3 reads CASSKRASGSVYEQYF. CDR3 nucleotide sequence: TGTGCCAGCAGCAAAAGGGCTAGCGGGAGTGTCTACGAGCAGTACTTC.